The clone carrying this T cell receptor (beta chain) has just a few counts. Its specificity is unknown. Libraries were prepared by immunoSEQ multiplex PCR; TCRdb keeps only in-frame clonotypes and omits some of them. This sample has over 110,000 clones, with around 86% found just once. Germline lookup yields CDR1 SGHRS and CDR2 YFSETQ. Between the trimmed V and J ends, which lost 2 bases and 6 bases, there was a span of 15 bases. CDR3 size: 15 residues. The data were taken from a study of Ad26.COV2.S vaccination and SARS-CoV-2 variants. Study-wide results and caveats: There was a possibility that the TCR breadth and depth analyses underestimated total T cell responses. Reported post-vaccination CD8+ and CD4+ T cell responses to spike showed substantial breadth. Across vaccine and placebo recipients, the breadth of non-spike TCRs was similar.

The source material was peripheral blood, sampled after recovery from COVID-19. This rearrangement joins TRBV5-1 to TRBJ2-1; D ambiguous. This clonotype was sampled from a human donor who had recovered from COVID-19. The CDR3 region is CASSFVLGKGNEQFF. For the CDR3, the DNA is TGCGCCAGCAGCTTCGTTTTAGGGAAGGGCAATGAGCAGTTCTTC.